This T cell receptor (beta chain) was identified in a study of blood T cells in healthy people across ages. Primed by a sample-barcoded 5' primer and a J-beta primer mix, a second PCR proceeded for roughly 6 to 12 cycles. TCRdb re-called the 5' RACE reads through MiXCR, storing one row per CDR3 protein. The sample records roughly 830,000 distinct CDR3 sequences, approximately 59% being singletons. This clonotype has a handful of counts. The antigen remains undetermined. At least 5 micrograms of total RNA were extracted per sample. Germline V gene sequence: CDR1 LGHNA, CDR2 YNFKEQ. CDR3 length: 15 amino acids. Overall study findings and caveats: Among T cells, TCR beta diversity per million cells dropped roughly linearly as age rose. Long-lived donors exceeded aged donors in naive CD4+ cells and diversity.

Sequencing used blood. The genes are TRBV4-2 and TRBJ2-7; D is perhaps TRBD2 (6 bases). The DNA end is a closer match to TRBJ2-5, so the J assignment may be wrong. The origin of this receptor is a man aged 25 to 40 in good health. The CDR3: CASSLMVAARETQYF. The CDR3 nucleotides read TGTGCCAGCAGCCTAATGGTAGCGGCCAGGGAGACCCAGTACTTC.